This TCR beta chain was observed in a study of shared clonotypes between healthy human individuals. Study outcomes and limitations: The naive CD4 repertoires of several donors were compared, and approximately 5.3% of clonotypes were shared. Only blood was sampled; tissue repertoires likely differ.

Selected positively for CCR7 and CD45RO-negative, naive CD8 cells excluded terminally differentiated effector memory CD45RA+ cells. Turning to this clone: The antigen is undetermined.

Germline V gene data show CDR1 as SQVTM and CDR2 as ANQGSEA. This CDR3 has 15 residues. The V end lost 7 bases, the J end lost 8 bases, and 26 bases lay between the germline ends. The assay ran at deep level. The authors distributed each subset's genomic DNA evenly over several immunoSEQ plates. Profiled with immunoSEQ multiplex PCR; TCRdb holds only in-frame clones, not every one. Seen here are approximately 2,200,000 clones, 93% observed once, and the top ten hold 1.7%. The sequencing input was naive CD8+ T cells from PBMCs. This clonotype was obtained from a man younger than 35 in good health. Some clones in this sample may be carry-over from other donors' samples. This rearrangement joins TRBV29-1 to TRBJ2-5; a weak D match, TRBD1 (5 bases). The CDR3 here is CSALGVFVRTDTQYF. In nucleotides, the CDR3 is TGCAGCGCCCTAGGGGTGTTTGTCAGGACCGATACCCAGTACTTC.